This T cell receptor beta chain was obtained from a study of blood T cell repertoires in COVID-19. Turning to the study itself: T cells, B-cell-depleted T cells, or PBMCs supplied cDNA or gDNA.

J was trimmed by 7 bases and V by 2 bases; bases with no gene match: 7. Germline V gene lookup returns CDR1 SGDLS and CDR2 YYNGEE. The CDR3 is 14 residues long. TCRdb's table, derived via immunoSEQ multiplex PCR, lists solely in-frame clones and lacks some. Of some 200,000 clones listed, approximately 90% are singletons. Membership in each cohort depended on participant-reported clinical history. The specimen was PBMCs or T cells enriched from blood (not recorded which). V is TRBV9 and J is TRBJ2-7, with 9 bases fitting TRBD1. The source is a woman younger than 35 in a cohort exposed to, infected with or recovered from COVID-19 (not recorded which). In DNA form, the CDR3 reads TGTGCCAGCAGCGTTTTTTCCGGGACAGGGGAGCAGTACTTC. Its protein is CASSVFSGTGEQYF.